The entry below describes one TCR beta chain. The antigen is unknown. This PCR relied on a set of 60 Vbeta primers and 13 Jbeta primers. This table comes from immunoSEQ multiplex PCR, and its TCRdb copy is limited to in-frame clones, with some not included. Here the sample table reports about 72,000 clones. The data were obtained in a study of cytomegalovirus exposure and HLA in healthy donors. The study's findings and limits: Some public TCRs appeared in many individuals, while most sequences were rare. Specific recognition of CMV antigens was confirmed in vitro for three chains (all CMV-associated). Presence/absence analyses treated sequencing depth as roughly uniform across donors.

There are 15 residues in the CDR3. Germline CDR1 reads SGHVS; CDR2 reads FQNEAQ. The V and J ends lost 3 bases and 0 bases respectively, with 11 bases between them. The chain employs TRBV7-8 and TRBJ1-1, with unresolved D. Sequenced sample: PBMCs. This receptor was taken from a woman between 40 and 50 years old in good health and CMV-seropositive. The CDR3 DNA reads as TGTGCCAGCAGCTTTCAAGTACATATGAACACTGAAGCTTTCTTT. It specifies CASSFQVHMNTEAFF.